The entry below describes one TCR beta chain. The antigen remains undetermined. This record belongs to a study of Graves' ophthalmopathy and Graves' hyperthyroidism. Study conclusions and caveats: Between ophthalmopathy and stable hyperthyroidism, a 13-signature model drew a separation with 85% to 90% sensitivity and over 80% specificity.

V dropped 5 bases and J dropped 4; count of bases not matched to a gene: 12. This CDR3 is built from 16 residues. Amplified TCR beta CDR3 regions were obtained using RNA transcripts as template. Second-round multiplex PCR came after first-round RT-PCR with HTBI primers. TCRdb called the multiplex PCR reads again in MiXCR, with one record for every CDR3 protein. The data hold about 740,000 distinct CDR3 sequences, with 35% to 50% observed a single time. This TCR was recovered from an adult man with Graves' ophthalmopathy. The sample was peripheral blood. The chain recombines TRBV12-3 or TRBV12-4 with TRBJ2-7; 9 bases align to TRBD1. As DNA, the CDR3 is TGTGCCAGCAGTCACGGGACAGGGAGGGCTATTTACGAGCAGTACTTC. This encodes CASSHGTGRAIYEQYF.